This entry is about one T cell receptor beta chain. The antigen is not known. Treatment denoted: oral pan-JAK inhibitor, 5-10 mg twice daily. Individuals with alopecia areata gave both lesional scalp punch biopsies and peripheral blood for collection. Per the germline V gene, CDR1 is MNHEY and CDR2 is SVGAGI. Trimming pared 6 bases from V and 2 bases from J, leaving 14 bases between. The CDR3 is made up of 15 amino acids. Reverse transcription of extracted RNA yielded cDNA, which provided the sequencing template. The repertoire was sequenced with immunoSEQ multiplex PCR; TCRdb's copy has only in-frame clones and lacks some. This table holds 110,000 or so clones, roughly 56% found once. The data originate from a study of CD8+ T cells in alopecia areata. As for the study in general: Treatment comprised oral tofacitinib, 5 to 10 mg twice daily, in treated patients.

The study, taken as a whole, reports: It was observed that many expanded lesional clones persisted in scalp and blood during tofacitinib.

The input for sequencing was CD4+ T cells sorted from blood, taken at week 24, from a patient treated with tofacitinib. The source is a human donor with alopecia areata. This sequence joins TRBV6-5 and TRBJ1-5; tentative D call: TRBD1 (5 bases). The DNA for the CDR3 is TGTGCCAGCAGGCCCGGGACGACGGGCAATCAGCCCCAGCATTTT. It specifies CASRPGTTGNQPQHF.